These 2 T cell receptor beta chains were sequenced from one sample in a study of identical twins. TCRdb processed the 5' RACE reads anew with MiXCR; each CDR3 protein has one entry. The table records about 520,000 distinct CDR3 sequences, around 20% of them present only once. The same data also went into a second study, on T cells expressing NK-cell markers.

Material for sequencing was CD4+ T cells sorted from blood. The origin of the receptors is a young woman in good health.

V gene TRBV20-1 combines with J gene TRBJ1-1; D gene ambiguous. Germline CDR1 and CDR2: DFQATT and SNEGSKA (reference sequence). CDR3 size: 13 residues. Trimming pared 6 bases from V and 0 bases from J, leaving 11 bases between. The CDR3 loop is CSATRSLNTEAFF. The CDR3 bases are TGCAGTGCAACCAGGAGTTTGAACACTGAAGCTTTCTTT.

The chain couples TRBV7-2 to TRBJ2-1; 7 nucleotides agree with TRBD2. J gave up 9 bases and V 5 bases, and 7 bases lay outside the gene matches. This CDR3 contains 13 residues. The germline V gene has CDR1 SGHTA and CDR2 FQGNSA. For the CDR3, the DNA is TGTGCCAGCAGCCCCCAAGCGGGACTTGAGCAGTTCTTC. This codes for CASSPQAGLEQFF.